This TCR beta chain was retrieved from a study of CD8+ T cells in alopecia areata. Reverse transcribed after extraction, RNA yielded cDNA as the sequencing template. Profiled with immunoSEQ multiplex PCR; TCRdb holds only in-frame clones, not every one. Altogether about 130,000 clones are present, 49% being singletons, with the ten largest covering 15% to 20%. Peripheral blood and lesional scalp punch biopsies came from alopecia areata patients. The TCR sequence derives from a human donor with alopecia areata. The source material was CD8+ T cells sorted from blood, sampled at week 0.

DNA of the CDR3: TGTGCCAGCCGACCCACCGGGGACGTTAGGGAGCAGTTCTTC. It yields the protein CASRPTGDVREQFF. The chain uses TRBV27 and TRBJ2-1, with D perhaps being TRBD1 or TRBD2 (5 bases each). The CDR3 has 14 residues. Germline V gives CDR1 MNHEY, CDR2 SMNVEV (reference sequence). V dropped 8 bases and J dropped 10 bases, with 21 bases sitting between them.